This T cell receptor beta chain derives from a study of beta chain features in type 1 diabetes. Study summary: There was similarity between patients and healthy donors in age, gender and cell yields. Study-level results: Patients showed naive, central memory and Treg TCRB repertoires that appeared more similar than those of healthy donors.

As every portion of the isolated RNA was reverse transcribed, the sequencing read expressed TCRB transcripts. Data came from immunoSEQ multiplex PCR; TCRdb stores just in-frame clones and leaves some out. The data contain 400,000 to 600,000 clones, approximately 30% of them singletons. This CDR3 is 14 amino acids long. Germline V gene sequence: CDR1 SGHRS, CDR2 YFSETQ. V lost 4 bases and J lost 7; bases outside the gene matches: 4. Turning to this clone: Its matching antigen is unknown. Other DNA sequences in this sample translate to the same CDR3.

Specimen: naive CD4+ T cells from blood. This chain uses TRBV5-1 with TRBJ1-4; 10 bases fit TRBD1. The receptor comes from a young man in good health. CDR3 DNA: TGCGCCAGCAGCCTGGGACAGGGGTTTGAAAAACTGTTTTTT. It specifies CASSLGQGFEKLFF.